These 7 T cell receptor beta chains share one sample of origin, sequenced in a study of sequential checkpoint blockade in melanoma. The sample's treatment: randomized to nivolumab then ipilimumab (arm A) or the reverse (arm B). The repertoire was sequenced with immunoSEQ multiplex PCR; TCRdb's copy has only in-frame clones and lacks some. The data show 650 to 800 clones, 20% to 25% seen once. Specimen: tumor tissue (inferred from file names), collected from a patient given nivolumab and ipilimumab in sequence. Every receptor here comes from a human donor with melanoma.

This clone was seen a few times. V gene TRBV11-1 combines with J gene TRBJ1-2; TRBD1 matches at 11 bases. The germline V gene encodes CDR1 SGHAT and CDR2 FQDESV (reference sequence). The CDR3 contains 17 residues. V trimming: 3 bases; J trimming: 3 bases; junction bases outside the gene matches: 9. The CDR3 nucleotides are TGTGCCAGCAGCTTGGAAGTCCCGGGACAGGGGGACTATGGCTACACCTTC. It encodes CASSLEVPGQGDYGYTF.

This clone has only a few counts. The chain combines TRBV6-8 with TRBJ2-5; 13 positions agree with TRBD2. The trim removed 4 bases at V and 9 bases at J, leaving 8 bases unmatched. CDR1 and CDR2 from the germline V gene are MNHGY and SAAAGT. The CDR3 loop spans 15 amino acids. CDR3 nucleotides: TGTGCCAGCAGTTTCCCGACTAGCGGGAGGACTCCCCAGTACTTC. This sequence encodes CASSFPTSGRTPQYF.

This clone was counted between two and nine times. This sequence joins TRBV6-8 and TRBJ1-6; 9 positions agree with TRBD1. There are 17 residues in the CDR3. Looked up from germline, CDR1 is MNHGY and CDR2 is SAAAGT. The V segment lost 7 bases and the J segment 11 bases; nucleotides outside the gene matches: 18. The CDR3, as DNA: TGTGCCAGCAATACCGCGGGACAGGGTCCCTCGGGGACACCCCTCCACTTT. This codes for CASNTAGQGPSGTPLHF.

The sample holds a few counts of this clone. V usage is TRBV6-8 and J usage is TRBJ2-3; D might be TRBD2 (6 bases). V was trimmed by 6 bases and J by 4 bases, leaving 11 bases between them. This CDR3 is 13 amino acids long. Germline-derived CDR1 and CDR2 are MNHGY and SAAAGT. The CDR3 nucleotides read TGTGCCAGCAGGACTAGTAGGTCAGATACGCAGTATTTT. This sequence encodes CASRTSRSDTQYF.

This clone is deemed medium-sized. The V call is TRBV9, the J call TRBJ1-2; D gene unclear. V lost 0 bases to trimming and J lost 3 bases, with 9 bases between them. Germline loops: CDR1 SGDLS, CDR2 YYNGEE. CDR3 length: 14 amino acids. The CDR3 DNA is TGTGCCAGCAGCGTAGACGGCAGAGACTATGGCTACACCTTC. It yields the protein CASSVDGRDYGYTF.

The J gene is TRBJ1-2, the V gene TRBV11-3; D remains unclear. CDR1 is SGHNT, CDR2 YENEEA, per germline. CDR3 size: 14 residues. The V end was cut by 7 bases, the J end by 4 bases, with 16 bases between. The CDR3 coding sequence is TGTGCCAGCACCCAGACACCTAGCTTCTATGGCTACACCTTC. This encodes CASTQTPSFYGYTF.

This clone has only a few counts. The chain uses TRBV18 and TRBJ2-2; the D call may be TRBD1 or TRBD2 (5 bases each). This CDR3 is 15 amino acids long. Germline CDR1 KGHSH, CDR2 LQKENI. V was trimmed by 6 bases and J by 7 bases, leaving 18 bases between them. CDR3 amino acids: CASSPRDDSLGELFF. CDR3 coding DNA: TGTGCCAGCTCGCCCCGGGACGATAGCCTCGGGGAGCTGTTTTTT.